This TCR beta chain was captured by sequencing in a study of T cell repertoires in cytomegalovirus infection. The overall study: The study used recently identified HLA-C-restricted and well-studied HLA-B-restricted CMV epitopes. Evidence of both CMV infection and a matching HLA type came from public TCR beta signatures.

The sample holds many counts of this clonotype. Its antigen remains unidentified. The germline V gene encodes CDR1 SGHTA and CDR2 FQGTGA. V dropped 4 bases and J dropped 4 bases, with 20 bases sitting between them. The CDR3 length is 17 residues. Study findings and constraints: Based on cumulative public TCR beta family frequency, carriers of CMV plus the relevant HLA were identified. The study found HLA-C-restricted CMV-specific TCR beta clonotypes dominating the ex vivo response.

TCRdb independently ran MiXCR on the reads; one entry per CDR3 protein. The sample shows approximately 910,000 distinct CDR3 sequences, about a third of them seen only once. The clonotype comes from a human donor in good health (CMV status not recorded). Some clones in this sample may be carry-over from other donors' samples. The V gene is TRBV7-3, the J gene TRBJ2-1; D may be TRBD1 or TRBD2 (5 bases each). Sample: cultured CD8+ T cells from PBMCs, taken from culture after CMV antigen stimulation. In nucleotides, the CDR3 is TGTGCCAGCAGCTCTGCAGGCCGGGGCTTTGGGTACAATGAGCAGTTCTTC. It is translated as CASSSAGRGFGYNEQFF.